The rows below give T cell receptor beta chains drawn from one sample of a study of blood T cell repertoires in COVID-19. The data were produced by immunoSEQ multiplex PCR, yet TCRdb's version contains in-frame clones alone and is incomplete. The sample consists of hundreds of thousands of clones, approximately 90% of them appearing once. The sequencing sample was made of PBMCs or T cells enriched from blood (not recorded which). Every receptor here comes from a man aged 18 to 29 who had recovered from COVID-19. CDR3s include the opening cysteine and the closing phenylalanine or tryptophan. The D gene is left open where the match is weak. Clone size is stated in some rows and not others, as once, few, many or a class when expanded.

J gene: TRBJ2-1; D gene: TRBD2; V gene: TRBV19; clone size: .; CDR3 protein: CASSIPGLNNEQFF; CDR3 DNA: TGTGCCAGTAGTATCCCGGGACTAAACAATGAGCAGTTCTTC
J gene: TRBJ1-1; D gene: .; V gene: TRBV12-3/TRBV12-4; clone size: .; CDR3 protein: CASREGFEAFF; CDR3 DNA: TGTGCCAGCAGGGAGGGGTTTGAAGCTTTCTTT
J gene: TRBJ1-3; D gene: .; V gene: TRBV21-1; clone size: .; CDR3 protein: CASSKAGIKPKSAGNTIYF; CDR3 DNA: TGTGCCAGCAGCAAAGCCGGGATTAAGCCAAAGTCCGCTGGAAACACCATATATTTT
J gene: TRBJ1-2; D gene: .; V gene: TRBV28; clone size: .; CDR3 protein: CASSLGGRNHRYTF; CDR3 DNA: TGTGCCAGCAGTTTGGGTGGCAGGAACCATCGCTACACCTTC
J gene: TRBJ2-1; D gene: TRBD2; V gene: TRBV12-5; clone size: .; CDR3 protein: CASGLGLAGGEQFF; CDR3 DNA: TGTGCTAGTGGTTTGGGCCTAGCGGGGGGGGAGCAGTTCTTC
J gene: TRBJ1-5; D gene: TRBD1; V gene: TRBV12-5; clone size: .; CDR3 protein: CASGLRGRGQPQHF; CDR3 DNA: TGTGCTAGTGGTTTAAGGGGGCGAGGTCAGCCCCAGCATTTT
J gene: TRBJ1-2; D gene: TRBD1; V gene: TRBV5-1; clone size: .; CDR3 protein: CASRVGQGEDYGYTF; CDR3 DNA: TGCGCCAGCAGGGTAGGACAGGGCGAGGACTATGGCTACACCTTC
J gene: TRBJ2-2; D gene: .; V gene: TRBV6-5; clone size: .; CDR3 protein: CASSGGFSYTGELFF; CDR3 DNA: TGTGCCAGCAGCGGGGGTTTCAGTTACACCGGGGAGCTGTTTTTT
J gene: TRBJ2-7; D gene: .; V gene: TRBV7-9; clone size: few; CDR3 protein: CASSQRTGSSYEQYF; CDR3 DNA: TGTGCCAGCAGCCAAAGGACTGGGAGCTCCTACGAGCAGTACTTC
J gene: TRBJ2-7; D gene: .; V gene: TRBV30; clone size: .; CDR3 protein: CAWSPGDDDEQYF; CDR3 DNA: TGTGCCTGGTCCCCAGGGGATGATGACGAGCAGTACTTC
J gene: TRBJ2-2; D gene: TRBD2; V gene: TRBV7-9; clone size: .; CDR3 protein: CASSTGTSGNTGELFF; CDR3 DNA: TGTGCCAGCAGCACCGGGACTAGCGGAAACACCGGGGAGCTGTTTTTT
J gene: TRBJ2-2; D gene: .; V gene: TRBV7-6; clone size: .; CDR3 protein: CASSLESPGELFF; CDR3 DNA: TGTGCCAGCAGCTTAGAAAGCCCCGGGGAGCTGTTTTTT
J gene: TRBJ1-2; D gene: .; V gene: TRBV30; clone size: .; CDR3 protein: CAWSVLGGGYTF; CDR3 DNA: TGTGCCTGGAGTGTACTAGGCGGTGGCTACACCTTC
J gene: TRBJ1-5; D gene: .; V gene: TRBV25-1; clone size: .; CDR3 protein: CASSQGFREPQHF; CDR3 DNA: TGTGCCAGCAGTCAGGGGTTTCGAGAGCCCCAGCATTTT
J gene: TRBJ1-1; D gene: .; V gene: TRBV25-1; clone size: .; CDR3 protein: CASSAQGPTEAFF; CDR3 DNA: TGTGCCAGCAGTGCACAGGGTCCCACTGAAGCTTTCTTT
J gene: TRBJ2-3; D gene: TRBD2; V gene: TRBV6-5; clone size: .; CDR3 protein: CASSYASGRTDTQYF; CDR3 DNA: TGTGCCAGCAGTTACGCTAGCGGGAGAACAGATACGCAGTATTTT
J gene: TRBJ2-7; D gene: .; V gene: TRBV18; clone size: few; CDR3 protein: CASSPPSYPNGQYF; CDR3 DNA: TGTGCCAGCTCACCGCCGTCCTACCCTAACGGGCAGTACTTC
J gene: TRBJ1-1; D gene: .; V gene: TRBV5-1; clone size: once; CDR3 protein: CASSSAGNTEAFF; CDR3 DNA: TGCGCCAGCAGCTCCGCGGGGAACACTGAAGCTTTCTTT
J gene: TRBJ1-2; D gene: .; V gene: TRBV23-1; clone size: .; CDR3 protein: CASSHLRQANYGYTF; CDR3 DNA: TGCGCCAGCAGTCACCTGAGACAGGCTAACTATGGCTACACCTTC
J gene: TRBJ1-3; D gene: .; V gene: TRBV5-1; clone size: once; CDR3 protein: CASSLDEGNTIYF; CDR3 DNA: TGCGCCAGCAGCTTGGACGAGGGAAACACCATATATTTT
J gene: TRBJ2-1; D gene: TRBD2; V gene: TRBV6-2/TRBV6-3; clone size: once; CDR3 protein: CASSYGGGPNNEQFF; CDR3 DNA: TGTGCCAGCAGTTACGGCGGGGGGCCTAACAATGAGCAGTTCTTC
J gene: TRBJ1-6; D gene: .; V gene: TRBV2; clone size: .; CDR3 protein: CARNRPGHHNSPLHF; CDR3 DNA: TGTGCCAGGAACCGTCCGGGACACCATAATTCACCCCTCCACTTT
J gene: TRBJ1-1; D gene: .; V gene: TRBV6-5; clone size: .; CDR3 protein: CASSYEGRGRTEAFF; CDR3 DNA: TGTGCCAGCAGTTACGAGGGCAGGGGAAGAACTGAAGCTTTCTTT
J gene: TRBJ1-1; D gene: TRBD1; V gene: TRBV7-2; clone size: .; CDR3 protein: CASSYWTGINTEAFF; CDR3 DNA: TGTGCCAGCAGCTACTGGACAGGAATCAACACTGAAGCTTTCTTT
J gene: TRBJ2-3; D gene: .; V gene: TRBV27; clone size: .; CDR3 protein: CASSSQGKQDTQYF; CDR3 DNA: TGTGCCAGCAGTTCCCAGGGAAAACAGGATACGCAGTATTTT
J gene: TRBJ2-5; D gene: TRBD1; V gene: TRBV18; clone size: .; CDR3 protein: CASSTGQGTETQYF; CDR3 DNA: TGTGCCAGCTCAACGGGACAGGGAACGGAGACCCAGTACTTC
J gene: TRBJ1-3; D gene: .; V gene: TRBV19; clone size: .; CDR3 protein: CASRQVASGNTIYF; CDR3 DNA: TGTGCCAGCAGACAGGTAGCCTCTGGAAACACCATATATTTT
J gene: TRBJ2-3; D gene: TRBD1; V gene: TRBV7-9; clone size: .; CDR3 protein: CASSLAQGDTDTQYF; CDR3 DNA: TGTGCCAGCAGCTTAGCACAGGGGGACACAGATACGCAGTATTTT
J gene: TRBJ2-1; D gene: .; V gene: TRBV6-4; clone size: .; CDR3 protein: CASSESGGLGLNEQFF; CDR3 DNA: TGTGCCAGCAGTGAGTCGGGCGGGCTAGGACTCAATGAGCAGTTCTTC
J gene: TRBJ1-4; D gene: TRBD1; V gene: TRBV9; clone size: .; CDR3 protein: CASSLGTGGGEKLFF; CDR3 DNA: TGTGCCAGCAGCCTGGGGACAGGCGGTGGGGAAAAACTGTTTTTT
J gene: TRBJ1-2; D gene: TRBD1; V gene: TRBV5-1; clone size: .; CDR3 protein: CASSFTGDGYTF; CDR3 DNA: TGCGCCAGCAGCTTTACAGGGGACGGCTACACCTTC
J gene: TRBJ2-7; D gene: .; V gene: TRBV6-1; clone size: .; CDR3 protein: CASSEVTWGGPSYEQYF; CDR3 DNA: TGTGCCAGCAGTGAAGTTACATGGGGGGGCCCTTCCTACGAGCAGTACTTC
J gene: TRBJ2-4; D gene: .; V gene: TRBV11-2; clone size: .; CDR3 protein: CASSNRLKNIQYF; CDR3 DNA: TGTGCCAGCAGCAACCGACTCAAAAACATTCAGTACTTC
J gene: TRBJ2-1; D gene: TRBD1; V gene: TRBV25-1; clone size: .; CDR3 protein: CASSAFLIQGEFF; CDR3 DNA: TGTGCCAGCAGTGCTTTTTTAATACAGGGGGAGTTCTTC
J gene: TRBJ2-5; D gene: TRBD2; V gene: TRBV4-2; clone size: .; CDR3 protein: CASSQGASGVETQYF; CDR3 DNA: TGTGCCAGCAGCCAAGGGGCTAGCGGGGTGGAGACCCAGTACTTC
J gene: TRBJ2-7; D gene: .; V gene: TRBV7-6; clone size: .; CDR3 protein: CASSLIDGGTYEQYF; CDR3 DNA: TGTGCCAGCAGCTTAATAGACGGCGGAACCTACGAGCAGTACTTC
J gene: TRBJ1-4; D gene: TRBD1; V gene: TRBV11-3; clone size: once; CDR3 protein: CASRPGQSNEKLFF; CDR3 DNA: TGTGCCAGCAGACCGGGACAGTCTAATGAAAAACTGTTTTTT
J gene: TRBJ2-1; D gene: TRBD2; V gene: TRBV5-1; clone size: once; CDR3 protein: CASSAGGSSSYNEQFF; CDR3 DNA: TGCGCCAGCAGCGCCGGGGGGAGCTCGTCCTACAATGAGCAGTTCTTC
J gene: TRBJ1-2; D gene: TRBD1; V gene: TRBV6-5; clone size: .; CDR3 protein: CASSLQGAGYGYTF; CDR3 DNA: TGTGCCAGCAGCCTACAGGGGGCCGGCTATGGCTACACCTTC
J gene: TRBJ1-1; D gene: .; V gene: TRBV6-5; clone size: .; CDR3 protein: CASRPSRADTEAFF; CDR3 DNA: TGTGCCAGCAGACCCTCGAGGGCCGACACTGAAGCTTTCTTT